This TCR beta chain appears in the sequencing data of a study of T cell clonality in common variable immunodeficiency. This clone was found many times. Antigen: not known. The read halts 3 residues ahead of the CDR3 end, with the missing end drawn from the germline J gene. Losses at the gene ends were 5 bases for V and 0 bases for J; bases not matched to a gene: 7. The length of the CDR3 is 15 residues. Generated by immunoSEQ multiplex PCR, the TCRdb table keeps only in-frame clones and is missing some. The data show roughly 25,000 clones, with none appearing a single time. Study findings and constraints: In common variable immunodeficiency, TCR beta chains reportedly carried fewer deletions and N-nucleotide insertions.

No CVID subject was ill or on immunomodulatory drugs when sampled. Donors gave about 5 to 9 ml heparinized peripheral whole blood. The sequence derives from a human donor with common variable immunodeficiency. The chain uses TRBV12-3 or TRBV12-4 and TRBJ2-7; 7 bases agree with TRBD2. Sequencing was carried out using peripheral blood mononuclear cells. The CDR3: CASSLSGSHSYEQYF. The part of the CDR3 DNA that was read is TGTGCCAGCAGTCTTAGCGGGTCCCACTCCTACGAG.